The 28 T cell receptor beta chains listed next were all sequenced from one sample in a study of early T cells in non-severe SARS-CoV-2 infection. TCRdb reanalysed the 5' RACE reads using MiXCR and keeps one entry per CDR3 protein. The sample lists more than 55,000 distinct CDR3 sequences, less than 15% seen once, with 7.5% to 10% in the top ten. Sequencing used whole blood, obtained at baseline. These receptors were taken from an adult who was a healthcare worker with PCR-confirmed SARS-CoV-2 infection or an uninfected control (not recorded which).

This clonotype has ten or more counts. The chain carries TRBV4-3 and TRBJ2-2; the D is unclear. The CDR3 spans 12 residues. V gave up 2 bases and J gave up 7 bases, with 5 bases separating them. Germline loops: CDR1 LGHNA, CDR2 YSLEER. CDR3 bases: TGCGCCAGCAGCCAATCAGGCGGGGAGCTGTTTTTT. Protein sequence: CASSQSGGELFF.

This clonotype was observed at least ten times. CDR3 nucleotide sequence: TGTGCCAGCAGCTCCGGACTCAACACCGGGGAGCTGTTTTTT. Amino acids: CASSSGLNTGELFF. V gene TRBV7-2 combines with J gene TRBJ2-2; D is perhaps TRBD2 (5 bases). This CDR3 is 14 amino acids long. CDR1 is SGHTA, CDR2 FQGNSA, per germline. Trimming stripped 4 bases from V and 2 bases from J, with 8 bases between.

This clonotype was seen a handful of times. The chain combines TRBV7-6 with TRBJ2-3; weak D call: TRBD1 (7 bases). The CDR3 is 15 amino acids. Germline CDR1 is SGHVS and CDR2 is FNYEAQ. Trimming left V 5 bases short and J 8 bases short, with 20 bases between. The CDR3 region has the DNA TGTGCCAGCAGCAAACGACAGGGTCAGGGGGGTACGCAGTATTTT. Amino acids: CASSKRQGQGGTQYF.

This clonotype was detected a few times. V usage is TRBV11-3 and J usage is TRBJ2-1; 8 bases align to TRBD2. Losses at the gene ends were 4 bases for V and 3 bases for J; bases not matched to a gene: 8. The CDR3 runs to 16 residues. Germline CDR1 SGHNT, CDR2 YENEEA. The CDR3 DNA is TGTGCCAGCAGCTCTTTCGGACTAGCTTACTACAATGAGCAGTTCTTC. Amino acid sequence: CASSSFGLAYYNEQFF.

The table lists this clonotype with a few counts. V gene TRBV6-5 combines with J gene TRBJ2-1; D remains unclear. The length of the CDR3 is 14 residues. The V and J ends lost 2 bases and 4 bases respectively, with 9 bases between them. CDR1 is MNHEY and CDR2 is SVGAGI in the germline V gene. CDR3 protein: CASSYVSGYNEQFF. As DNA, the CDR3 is TGTGCCAGCAGTTACGTTTCAGGTTACAATGAGCAGTTCTTC.

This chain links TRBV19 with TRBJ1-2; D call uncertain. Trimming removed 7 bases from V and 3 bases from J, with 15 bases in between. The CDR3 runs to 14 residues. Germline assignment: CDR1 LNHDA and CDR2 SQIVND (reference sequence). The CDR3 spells CASKIGVADYGYTF. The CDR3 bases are TGTGCCAGTAAAATCGGCGTGGCGGACTATGGCTACACCTTC.

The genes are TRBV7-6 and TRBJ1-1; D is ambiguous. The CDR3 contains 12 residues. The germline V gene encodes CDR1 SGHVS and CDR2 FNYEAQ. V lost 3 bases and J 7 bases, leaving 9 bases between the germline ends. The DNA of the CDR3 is TGTGCCAGCAGCTTGGCAGAGAGTGAAGCTTTCTTT. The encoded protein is CASSLAESEAFF.

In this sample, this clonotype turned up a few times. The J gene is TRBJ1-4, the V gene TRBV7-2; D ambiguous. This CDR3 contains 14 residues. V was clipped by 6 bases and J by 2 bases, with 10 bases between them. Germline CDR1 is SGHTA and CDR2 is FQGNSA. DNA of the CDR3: TGTGCCAGCAGATCGACGGTTACTAATGAAAAACTGTTTTTT. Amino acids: CASRSTVTNEKLFF.

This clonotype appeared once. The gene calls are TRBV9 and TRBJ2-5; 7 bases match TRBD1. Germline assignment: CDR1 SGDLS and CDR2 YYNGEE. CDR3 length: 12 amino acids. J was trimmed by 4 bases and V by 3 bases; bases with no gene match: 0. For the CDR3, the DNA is TGTGCCAGCAGCGGACAGGGAGAGACCCAGTACTTC. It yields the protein CASSGQGETQYF. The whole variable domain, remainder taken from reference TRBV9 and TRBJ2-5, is DSGVTQTPKHLITATGQRVTLRCSPRSGDLSVYWYQQSLDQGLQFLIQYYNGEERAKGNILERFSAQQFPDLHSELNLSSLELGDSALYFCASSGQGETQYFGPGTRLLVL.

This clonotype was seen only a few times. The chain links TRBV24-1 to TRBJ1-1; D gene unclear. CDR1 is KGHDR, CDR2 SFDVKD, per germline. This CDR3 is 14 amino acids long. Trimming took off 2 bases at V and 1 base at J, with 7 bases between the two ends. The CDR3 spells CATSDWFRNTEAFF. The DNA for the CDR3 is TGTGCCACCAGTGATTGGTTCAGGAACACTGAAGCTTTCTTT.

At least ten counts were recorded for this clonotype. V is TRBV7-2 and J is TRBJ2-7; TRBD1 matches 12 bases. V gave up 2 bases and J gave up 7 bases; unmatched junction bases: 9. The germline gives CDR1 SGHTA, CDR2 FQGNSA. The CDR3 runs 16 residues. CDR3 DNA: TGTGCCAGCAGCTTAATTATGGGGACAGGGGGCAGAGAGCAGTACTTC. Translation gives CASSLIMGTGGREQYF.

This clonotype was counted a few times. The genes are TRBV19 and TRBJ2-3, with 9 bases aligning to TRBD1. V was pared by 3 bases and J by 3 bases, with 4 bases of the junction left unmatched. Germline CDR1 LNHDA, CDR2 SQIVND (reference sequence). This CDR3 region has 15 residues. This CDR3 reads CASSITGTGTDTQYF. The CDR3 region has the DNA TGTGCCAGTAGTATTACGGGGACAGGGACAGATACGCAGTATTTT.

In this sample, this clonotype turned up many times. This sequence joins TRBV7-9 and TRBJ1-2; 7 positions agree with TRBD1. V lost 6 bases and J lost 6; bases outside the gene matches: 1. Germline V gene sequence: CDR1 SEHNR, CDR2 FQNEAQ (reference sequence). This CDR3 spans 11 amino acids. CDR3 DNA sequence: TGTGCCAGCAGGACAGGGCATGGCTACACCTTC. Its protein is CASRTGHGYTF.

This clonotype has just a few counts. The CDR3 loop is CASSPQGSTEAFF. Written as DNA, the CDR3 is TGTGCCAGCTCTCCCCAGGGAAGTACTGAAGCTTTCTTT. This chain connects TRBV18 to TRBJ1-1; a weak D match, TRBD1 (5 bases). With 6 bases removed from V and 5 bases from J, the gap between germline ends came to 13 bases. CDR1 is KGHSH and CDR2 is LQKENI in the germline V gene. CDR3 length: 13 amino acids.

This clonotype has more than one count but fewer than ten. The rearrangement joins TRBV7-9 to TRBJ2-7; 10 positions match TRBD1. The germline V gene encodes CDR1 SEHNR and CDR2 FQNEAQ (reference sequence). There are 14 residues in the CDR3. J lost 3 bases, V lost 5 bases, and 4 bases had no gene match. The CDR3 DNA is TGTGCCAGCAGCCTGGGACAGGGGATCTACGAGCAGTACTTC. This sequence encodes CASSLGQGIYEQYF.

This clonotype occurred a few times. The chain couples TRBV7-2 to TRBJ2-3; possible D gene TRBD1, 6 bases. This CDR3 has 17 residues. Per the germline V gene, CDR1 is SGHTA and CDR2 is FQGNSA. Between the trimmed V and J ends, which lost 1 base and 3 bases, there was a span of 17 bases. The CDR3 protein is CASSLVPRGSRTDTQYF. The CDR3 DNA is TGTGCCAGCAGCTTAGTGCCTAGGGGGAGTAGGACAGATACGCAGTATTTT.

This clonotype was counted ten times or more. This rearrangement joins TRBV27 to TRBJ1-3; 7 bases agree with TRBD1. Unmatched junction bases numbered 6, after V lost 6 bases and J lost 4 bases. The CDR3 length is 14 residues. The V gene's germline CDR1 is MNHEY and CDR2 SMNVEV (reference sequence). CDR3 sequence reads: CASRNRGAGNTIYF. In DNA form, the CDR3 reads TGTGCCAGCAGGAACAGGGGCGCCGGAAACACCATATATTTT.

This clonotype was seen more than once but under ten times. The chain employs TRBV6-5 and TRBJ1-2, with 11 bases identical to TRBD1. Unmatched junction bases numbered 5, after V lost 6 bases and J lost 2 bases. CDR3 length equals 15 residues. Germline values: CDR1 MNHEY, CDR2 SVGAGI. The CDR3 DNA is TGTGCCAGCAGAGGACAGGGGGCACAGAACTATGGCTACACCTTC. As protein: CASRGQGAQNYGYTF.

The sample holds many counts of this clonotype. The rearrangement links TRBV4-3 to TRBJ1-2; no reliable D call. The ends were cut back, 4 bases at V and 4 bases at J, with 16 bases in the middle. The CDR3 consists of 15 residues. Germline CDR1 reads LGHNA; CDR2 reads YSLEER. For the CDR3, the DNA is TGCGCCAGCAGCCCCGCTACAACACTCTCCTATGGCTACACCTTC. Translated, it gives CASSPATTLSYGYTF.

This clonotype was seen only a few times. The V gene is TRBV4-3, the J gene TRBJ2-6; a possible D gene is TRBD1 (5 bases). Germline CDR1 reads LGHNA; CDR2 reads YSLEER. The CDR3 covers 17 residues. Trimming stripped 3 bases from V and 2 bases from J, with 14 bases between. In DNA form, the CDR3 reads TGCGCCAGCAGCCAGGGGCGAAAAACGGCTGGGGCCAACGTCCTGACTTTC. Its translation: CASSQGRKTAGANVLTF.

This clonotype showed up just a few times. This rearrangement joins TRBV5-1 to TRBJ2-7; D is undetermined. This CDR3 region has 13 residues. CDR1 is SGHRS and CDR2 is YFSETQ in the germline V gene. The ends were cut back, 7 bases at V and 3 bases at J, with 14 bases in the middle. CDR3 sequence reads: CASALSGVYEQYF. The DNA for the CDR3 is TGCGCCAGCGCCCTCTCGGGCGTCTACGAGCAGTACTTC.

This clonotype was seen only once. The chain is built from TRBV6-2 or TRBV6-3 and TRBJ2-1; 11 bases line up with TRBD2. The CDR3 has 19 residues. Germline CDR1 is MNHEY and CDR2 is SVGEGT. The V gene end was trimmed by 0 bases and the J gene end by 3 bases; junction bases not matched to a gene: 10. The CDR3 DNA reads TGTGCCAGCAGTTACTCAGTCTCGGGACTAGCGGACCGCTACAATGAGCAGTTCTTC. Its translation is CASSYSVSGLADRYNEQFF.

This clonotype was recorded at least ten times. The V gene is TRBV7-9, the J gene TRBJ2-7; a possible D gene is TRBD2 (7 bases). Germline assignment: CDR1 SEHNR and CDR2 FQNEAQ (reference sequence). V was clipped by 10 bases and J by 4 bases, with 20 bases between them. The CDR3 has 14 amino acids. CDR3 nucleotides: TGTGCCACTCGACCAGGCGGGGGCAAGTACGAGCAGTACTTC. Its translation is CATRPGGGKYEQYF.

The CDR3 spells CSARAVFDEQYF. The CDR3 DNA is TGCAGTGCTAGAGCGGTTTTTGACGAGCAGTACTTC. The chain recombines TRBV20-1 with TRBJ2-7; D is unclear. V was trimmed by 1 base and J by 5 bases, leaving 9 bases between them. Germline loops: CDR1 DFQATT, CDR2 SNEGSKA (reference sequence). The CDR3 extends over 12 amino acids.

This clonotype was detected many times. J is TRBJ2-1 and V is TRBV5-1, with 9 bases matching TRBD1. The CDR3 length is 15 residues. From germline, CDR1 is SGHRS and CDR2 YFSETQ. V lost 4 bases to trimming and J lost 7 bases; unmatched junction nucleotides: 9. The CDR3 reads CASSQEGTGKNEQFF. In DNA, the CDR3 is TGCGCCAGCAGCCAAGAAGGGACAGGGAAGAATGAGCAGTTCTTC.

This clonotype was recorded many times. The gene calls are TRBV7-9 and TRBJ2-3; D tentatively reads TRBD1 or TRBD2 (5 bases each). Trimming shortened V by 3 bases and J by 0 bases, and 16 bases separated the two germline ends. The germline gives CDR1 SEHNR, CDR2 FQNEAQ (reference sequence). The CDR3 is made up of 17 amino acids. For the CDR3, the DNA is TGTGCCAGCAGCTTTCCCCCGGGGACCTCTAGCACAGATACGCAGTATTTT. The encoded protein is CASSFPPGTSSTDTQYF.

CDR3 loop: CASSWSLENEQFF. The CDR3 nucleotides are TGTGCCAGCAGTTGGAGTCTAGAAAATGAGCAGTTCTTC. V gene TRBV6-5 combines with J gene TRBJ2-1, with D uncertain. Per the germline V gene, CDR1 is MNHEY and CDR2 is SVGAGI. CDR3 size: 13 residues. V was pared by 4 bases and J by 7 bases, with 11 bases between.

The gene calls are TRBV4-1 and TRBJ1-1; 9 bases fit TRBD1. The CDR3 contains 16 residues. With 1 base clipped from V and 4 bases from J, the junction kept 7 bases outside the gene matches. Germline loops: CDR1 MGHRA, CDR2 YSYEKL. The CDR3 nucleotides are TGCGCCAGCAGCCAAGCGGACAGGGGCAGGGCCACTGAAGCTTTCTTT. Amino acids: CASSQADRGRATEAFF.